This TCR beta chain was sequenced in a study of vaccination and CD4 T cells after COVID-19. In the study overall: In the convalescent group, nasal swab PCR was SARS-CoV-2 positive; roughly 10 cases were mild and one severe. Some control cultures received a CEFX pool, which served as the positive control. Others received an HIV-1 Nef pool or no peptide.

Per germline, CDR1 SGHAT and CDR2 FQNNGV. Trimming pared 6 bases from V and 10 bases from J, leaving 21 bases between. The CDR3 totals 14 residues. Stated treatment: approximately 11-day PBMC culture with coronavirus spike peptide pools or control peptides (ViraFEST assay). More than 1.5 million PBMCs per well were cultured with roughly 9.6 IU/ml IL-2 and approximately 10 ug/ml peptide pools. For this clonotype: What it binds is not known.

The Oncomine TCR Beta short-read assay sequenced DNA from cultured CD4+ T cells. TCRdb re-derived calls from the PCR reads in MiXCR, one entry per CDR3 protein. Here the sample spans over 10,000 distinct CDR3 sequences, roughly three quarters being singletons. Study conclusions and caveats: The authors identified 304 of 307 vaccine-specific clones in convalescent patients as spike mono-reactive.

The sequenced sample consisted of CD4+ T cells from blood, cultured in vitro. The sequence derives from a human donor who had recovered from COVID-19. The genes are TRBV11-2 and TRBJ1-1; no firm D call. CDR3 bases: TGTGCCAGCAGACGCCCGGGAGGGATGGCAGGAGCTTTCTTT. Residues: CASRRPGGMAGAFF.